These 27 T cell receptor beta chains were sequenced from one sample in a study of blood T cell repertoires in COVID-19. The table came from immunoSEQ multiplex PCR; TCRdb's copy has only in-frame clones and leaves some out. The table records approximately 140,000 clones, 87% of them present only once. Source material: peripheral blood. These receptors all stem from a woman aged 55 to 70 with active or convalescent COVID-19.

The chain links TRBV3-1 (or the pseudogene TRBV3-2) to TRBJ1-3; no reliable D call. The V gene's germline CDR1 is LGHDT and CDR2 YNNKEL (reference sequence). The CDR3 loop spans 16 amino acids. The ends were cut back, 0 bases at V and 3 bases at J, with 12 bases in the middle. The CDR3 loop is CASSQDPRTVGNTIYF. CDR3 DNA: TGTGCCAGCAGCCAAGATCCCCGCACAGTTGGAAACACCATATATTTT.

This clone occurred a few times. One junction end disagrees with the germline gene, perhaps due to a read error. The rearrangement uses TRBV29-1 and TRBJ2-1, with D perhaps matching TRBD2 (6 bases). This CDR3 is built from 11 residues. In germline, CDR1 is SQVTM, CDR2 ANQGSEA. The CDR3 DNA reads as TGCAGCGTTGAGACGGGAGTCCCCCTTCTCTTC. It specifies CSVETGVPLLF.

The chain links TRBV5-1 to TRBJ2-3; 10 nucleotides line up with TRBD1. Germline values: CDR1 SGHRS, CDR2 YFSETQ. This CDR3 contains 15 residues. Unmatched junction bases numbered 6, after V lost 4 bases and J lost 4 bases. The DNA for the CDR3 is TGCGCCAGCAGCCACGGACAGGGGGTGGCAGATACGCAGTATTTT. The encoded protein is CASSHGQGVADTQYF.

This chain joins TRBV19 and TRBJ2-1; 10 bases agree with TRBD2. The CDR3 runs 14 residues. Germline CDR1 is LNHDA and CDR2 is SQIVND (reference sequence). The CDR3 DNA reads TGTGCAGGAGCGAGGAGCGGGGGGGCCGGTCCGCAGTTCTTC. Translation: CAGARSGGAGPQFF. Based on the CDR3 plus reference TRBV19 and TRBJ2-1, the full variable domain is DGGITQSPKYLFRKEGQNVTLSCEQNLNHDAMYWYRQDPGQGLRLIYYSQIVNDFQKGDIAEGYSVSREKKESFPLTVTSAQKNPTAFYLCAGARSGGAGPQFFGPGTRLTVL.

The chain joins TRBV18 to TRBJ1-1; tentative D call: TRBD1 (5 bases). The germline V gene has CDR1 KGHSH and CDR2 LQKENI. There are 12 residues in the CDR3. The ends were cut back, 3 bases at V and 9 bases at J, with 11 bases in the middle. CDR3 residues: CASSPGGDQAFF. The CDR3 bases are TGTGCCAGCTCACCGGGGGGGGATCAAGCTTTCTTT.

V and J are TRBV13 and TRBJ2-1; 12 bases line up with TRBD2. The CDR3 consists of 21 residues. Trimming took 5 bases from V and 0 from J; bases not matched to a gene: 17. Germline lookup yields CDR1 PRHDT and CDR2 FYEKMQ (reference sequence). CDR3 region: CASSPHDLRASGGVSYNEQFF. In nucleotides, the CDR3 is TGTGCCAGCAGCCCACACGATCTACGGGCTAGCGGGGGGGTCTCCTACAATGAGCAGTTCTTC.

This rearrangement joins TRBV27 to TRBJ2-7, with D maybe TRBD2 (5 bases). The CDR3 spans 15 residues. CDR1 and CDR2 from the germline V gene are MNHEY and SMNVEV (reference sequence). V lost 6 bases to trimming and J lost 0 bases, with 15 bases between them. CDR3 in DNA: TGTGCCAGCAGAGCCGACCCGGAGGACTCCTACGAGCAGTACTTC. It translates to CASRADPEDSYEQYF.

This clone was seen only once. The CDR3 here is CASMIPRSRNEQFF. The DNA of the CDR3 is TGTGCCAGTATGATTCCGAGGTCGAGGAATGAGCAGTTCTTC. The chain carries TRBV19 and TRBJ2-1; D is undetermined. Between the trimmed V and J ends, which lost 7 bases and 7 bases, there was a span of 17 bases. There are 14 residues in the CDR3. Germline CDR1 and CDR2: LNHDA and SQIVND (reference sequence).

This clone occurred once. The rearrangement joins TRBV5-4 to TRBJ2-5; the D gene is possibly TRBD2 (6 bases). This CDR3 is built from 12 residues. Germline V CDR1 and CDR2: SGHNT, YYREEE (reference sequence). V lost 4 bases to trimming and J lost 5 bases, with 9 bases between them. CDR3 nucleotides: TGTGCCAGCAGCGGGGCGGGGGAGACCCAGTACTTC. Translation: CASSGAGETQYF.

V is TRBV6-5 and J is TRBJ1-1; 9 bases align to TRBD1. CDR1 is MNHEY, CDR2 SVGAGI, per germline. This CDR3 has 13 amino acids. V shed 8 bases and J 1 base; nucleotides not matched to a gene: 2. The CDR3 region is CASGGQGNTEAFF. The CDR3 nucleotides read TGTGCCAGCGGGGGACAGGGGAACACTGAAGCTTTCTTT.

The chain uses TRBV6-2 or TRBV6-3 and TRBJ2-7, with 10 bases identical to TRBD2. The CDR3 runs to 17 residues. The V gene end was trimmed by 2 bases and the J gene end by 3 bases; junction bases not matched to a gene: 10. Germline CDR1 and CDR2: MNHEY and SVGEGT. The CDR3 DNA follows: TGTGCCAGCAGTTACGTTTTTCAGCGGGGGGGCCTCTACGAGCAGTACTTC. Translated, it gives CASSYVFQRGGLYEQYF.

This clone was counted a few times. The chain joins TRBV13 to TRBJ2-3; D perhaps matches TRBD2 (6 bases). Germline loops: CDR1 PRHDT, CDR2 FYEKMQ (reference sequence). V was clipped by 5 bases and J by 4 bases, with 19 bases between them. This CDR3 has 16 amino acids. CDR3 region: CASSSYPGVRPDTQYF. The CDR3 bases are TGTGCCAGCAGCAGTTACCCGGGGGTCCGCCCAGATACGCAGTATTTT. The full variable domain, in which reference TRBV13 and TRBJ2-3 provide the parts outside the CDR3, is AAGVIQSPRHLIKEKRETATLKCYPIPRHDTVYWYQQGPGQDPQFLISFYEKMQSDKGSIPDRFSAQQFSDYHSELNMSSLELGDSALYFCASSSYPGVRPDTQYFGPGTRLTVL.

The V gene is TRBV27, the J gene TRBJ2-5; tentative D call: TRBD2 (6 bases). This CDR3 is 14 amino acids long. Germline assignment: CDR1 MNHEY and CDR2 SMNVEV (reference sequence). Trimming took 5 bases from V and 2 from J, leaving 12 bases between them. The CDR3 loop reads CASSRTGLQETQYF. CDR3 DNA: TGTGCCAGCAGTCGAACGGGACTGCAAGAGACCCAGTACTTC.

This chain connects TRBV18 to TRBJ1-5, with D maybe TRBD1 (5 bases). CDR1 and CDR2 (germline): KGHSH, LQKENI. This CDR3 region has 18 residues. The V end was cut by 1 base, the J end by 1 base, with 17 bases between. The CDR3 coding sequence is TGTGCCAGCTCACCACGAAGCTTAACAGGTGTAAGCAATCAGCCCCAGCATTTT. Protein product: CASSPRSLTGVSNQPQHF.

The chain carries TRBV3-1 (or the pseudogene TRBV3-2) and TRBJ2-2, with D tentatively TRBD2 (5 bases). Looked up from germline, CDR1 is LGHDT and CDR2 is YNNKEL (reference sequence). CDR3 length: 17 residues. Deletions cut 1 base from V and 6 bases from J, with 18 bases between. The CDR3 DNA follows: TGTGCCAGCAGCCAAGCCCTAGGGCTAGCAATTGCCGGGGAGCTGTTTTTT. It codes for CASSQALGLAIAGELFF.

The table lists this clone with a few counts. This chain connects TRBV7-8 to TRBJ1-2; TRBD1 matches at 8 bases. J lost 0 bases, V lost 1 base, and 7 bases had no gene match. The germline V gene has CDR1 SGHVS and CDR2 FQNEAQ. The CDR3 totals 17 residues. The CDR3 reads CASSLGGDRLSNYGYTF. In DNA form, the CDR3 reads TGTGCCAGCAGCTTAGGAGGGGACAGGCTCTCTAACTATGGCTACACCTTC. The full variable domain, its missing parts supplied by reference TRBV7-8 and TRBJ1-2, is GAGVSQSPRYKVAKRGQDVALRCDPISGHVSLFWYQQALGQGPEFLTYFQNEAQLDKSGLPSDRFFAERPEGSVSTLKIQRTQQEDSAVYLCASSLGGDRLSNYGYTFGSGTRLTVV.

The V gene is TRBV7-6, the J gene TRBJ1-3, with TRBD1 matching 10 bases. The ends lost 5 bases at V and 4 bases at J; junction bases unmatched: 5. The CDR3 totals 15 residues. Looked up from germline, CDR1 is SGHVS and CDR2 is FNYEAQ. The DNA of the CDR3 is TGTGCCAGCAGCCCAGGACAGGGGGGAGGAAACACCATATATTTT. This codes for CASSPGQGGGNTIYF.

The V gene is TRBV19, the J gene TRBJ2-3, with 8 bases aligning to TRBD1. The CDR3 has 17 amino acids. V was pared by 4 bases and J by 4 bases, with 13 bases of the junction left unmatched. Per the germline V gene, CDR1 is LNHDA and CDR2 is SQIVND (reference sequence). CDR3 sequence reads: CASSTGLDRGAPDTQYF. The CDR3 coding sequence is TGTGCCAGTAGTACCGGGCTCGACAGGGGTGCACCAGATACGCAGTATTTT.

The rearrangement joins TRBV5-1 to TRBJ1-2; 7 nucleotides match TRBD1. The CDR3 runs to 15 residues. Germline CDR1 reads SGHRS; CDR2 reads YFSETQ. The V segment lost 0 bases and the J segment 2 bases; nucleotides outside the gene matches: 4. CDR3 DNA: TGCGCCAGCAGCTTGGAGGGGGGACAGAACTATGGCTACACCTTC. Amino acids: CASSLEGGQNYGYTF.

The rearrangement links TRBV2 to TRBJ1-4; 7 bases map to TRBD1. V shed 7 bases, J shed 5 bases, and the junction held 4 bases outside the gene matches. Germline lookup yields CDR1 SNHLY and CDR2 FYNNEI. The CDR3 totals 13 residues. CDR3 protein: CASTGTDNEKLFF. The DNA of the CDR3 is TGTGCCAGCACCGGGACAGACAATGAAAAACTGTTTTTT.

V is TRBV23-1 and J is TRBJ1-1; D unresolved. TRBV23-1 is reported as an ORF; its role is uncertain. The CDR3 loop spans 17 amino acids. V lost 1 base to trimming and J lost 3 bases, with 18 bases between them. CDR3 sequence (DNA): TGCGCCAGCAGTCAATTTGGACTTCACGAGGTGGACACTGAAGCTTTCTTT. This gives the protein CASSQFGLHEVDTEAFF.

V is TRBV19 and J is TRBJ2-3; 10 positions agree with TRBD2. V was clipped by 6 bases and J by 6 bases; unmatched bases: 12. Germline loops: CDR1 LNHDA, CDR2 SQIVND (reference sequence). The CDR3 runs to 16 residues. The CDR3 sequence is CASRVESGGAADTQYF. Written as DNA, the CDR3 is TGTGCCAGTAGGGTCGAAAGCGGGGGGGCCGCGGATACGCAGTATTTT.

J is TRBJ1-2 and V is TRBV4-1, with 10 bases fitting TRBD1. Germline CDR1 is MGHRA and CDR2 is YSYEKL. This CDR3 contains 15 residues. V lost 3 bases to trimming and J lost 6 bases; unmatched junction nucleotides: 7. The CDR3 DNA reads TGCGCCAGCAGCCAGACAGGGGGCGGACTCGATGGCTACACCTTC. Protein product: CASSQTGGGLDGYTF.

In its sample, this clone was seen a few times. This sequence joins TRBV19 and TRBJ1-4, with 7 nucleotides matching TRBD1. V lost 3 bases and J lost 3; bases outside the gene matches: 4. The CDR3 consists of 15 residues. Per the germline V gene, CDR1 is LNHDA and CDR2 is SQIVND (reference sequence). The CDR3 loop reads CASSMEGAPNEKLFF. The CDR3 DNA sequence: TGTGCCAGTAGTATGGAGGGGGCACCTAATGAAAAACTGTTTTTT. The full variable domain, completed using reference TRBV19 and TRBJ1-4, is DGGITQSPKYLFRKEGQNVTLSCEQNLNHDAMYWYRQDPGQGLRLIYYSQIVNDFQKGDIAEGYSVSREKKESFPLTVTSAQKNPTAFYLCASSMEGAPNEKLFFGSGTQLSVL.

This sequence joins TRBV5-6 and TRBJ2-7, with D perhaps matching TRBD1 (6 bases). The germline CDR1 and CDR2 sequences are SGHDT and YYEEEE. Trimming removed 4 bases at V and 2 bases at J, with 13 bases between. The length of the CDR3 is 14 residues. CDR3 loop: CASSTHTGTYEQYF. The DNA for the CDR3 is TGTGCCAGCAGCACGCACACAGGGACCTACGAGCAGTACTTC.

This clone was detected only a few times. DNA of the CDR3: TGTGCCAGCTCACCACAGGGGGAAAGGTACGAGCAGTACTTC. This encodes CASSPQGERYEQYF. The chain uses TRBV18 and TRBJ2-7, with D possibly being TRBD1 (6 bases). This CDR3 comprises 14 residues. Trimming took 1 base from V and 4 from J, leaving 11 bases between them. Germline V gene sequence: CDR1 KGHSH, CDR2 LQKENI.

The gene calls are TRBV6-5 and TRBJ2-7; the match to TRBD1 covers 10 bases. CDR1 and CDR2 from the germline V gene are MNHEY and SVGAGI. V was clipped by 6 bases and J by 2 bases; unmatched bases: 1. The CDR3 totals 13 residues. CDR3 DNA: TGTGCCAGCAGGGACAGGGGGGCCTACGAGCAGTACTTC. It encodes CASRDRGAYEQYF.